This T cell receptor beta chain stems from a study of T cell responses to AZD1222 COVID-19 vaccine (TCRdb year 2021). With respect to the entire study: Because spike-specific TCR depth and breadth did not differ between the two schedules, AZD1222 recipients who got a second dose at roughly 4 weeks were pooled with those who got a second dose at roughly 12 weeks. A total of 233 trial participants underwent TCR sequencing, of whom 200 to 220 had received two doses of AZD1222 and 26 had received two doses of the MenACWY control vaccine. Trial participants were enrolled by age into subgroups of 18-55, 56-69 and 70-plus years, and around 150, 29 and 61 TCR-sequenced participants, respectively, were included in these subgroups.

The CDR3 regions of human TCRbeta chains were analyzed by immunosequencing. As for how the authors treated the data: TCRs in the repertoires were compared against a reference library of SARS-CoV-2-specific TCRs that had been generated with the MIRA antigen-specificity platform. Breadth was defined as the fraction of unique TCRs that were SARS-CoV-2-associated. Depth was defined as the fraction of total T cells that were SARS-CoV-2-associated. Using the MIRA data, each spike-specific TCR was mapped to the spike region that the TCR reacts to and placed in a CD4 or CD8 class. Log10-transformed breadth and depth values were compared by one-way ANOVA with Sidak's multiple comparisons tests. This immuneACCESS table, as held by TCRdb, lists in-frame sequences with V and J called but not all clones. Of the missing ones, under half trace to an unresolved V gene in checked studies; the others have no known cause. V and J calls and clone size follow that table, whereas D and trimming were derived from the DNA. The sample table shows roughly 140,000 clones, and about nine tenths are seen once. The ten largest make up approximately 2% of the sample.

What the authors observed across the whole study: Most participants were white British and females outnumbered males, and the authors suggested that clonal diversity may have been underestimated. Because no samples from the day 14 peak response were available, repertoires could be characterized only after the peak T cell response. Epitopes outside the regions mutated in the B.1.351 and B.1.1.7 variants were reportedly recognized by nearly half of the unique spike-specific TCRs. A significant rise in spike-specific TCR breadth and depth was observed after two AZD1222 doses relative to day 0 and relative to MenACWY recipients. In the small 56-69-year group, the increase in depth fell short of significance, most likely because of low power. Conclusions about previously exposed vaccinees are limited, since just five to seven AZD1222 recipients were seropositive for SARS-CoV-2 at baseline. The whole spike protein was spanned by vaccine-associated CD4 TCRs, and dominant responses were seen in regions 160-218 and 743-854.

The label giving this sample's time point can be read as: baseline before first vaccination. Samples from vaccinated people were obtained from the UK trials COV001 and COV002, which included a single-blind randomized controlled phase 2/3 trial of AZD1222 (ChAdOx1 nCoV-19) in healthy adults. Trial participant PBMC samples were collected at day 0 and day 28 after the second dose for TCRbeta chain sequencing. As regards this clone: Its antigen is currently not known. No base quality information exists; no much larger clone differs at one position.

The CDR3 holds 14 amino acids from the cysteine to the phenylalanine. The read is trimmed to its CDR3 DNA, 42 bases read in frame from base 1. V trim: 6 bases; J trim: 4 bases; unmatched bases: 7. The germline V gene supplies CDR1 KGHDR and CDR2 SFDVKD. The receptor comes from an adult in good health. Recombination joined TRBV24-1 with TRBJ2-7; 8 central bases correspond to TRBD2. The source was peripheral blood, collected on day 0 of AZD1222 vaccination. CDR3 reads: CATSPSGSWYEQYF. The bases are TGTGCCACCAGTCCCAGCGGGAGTTGGTACGAGCAGTACTTC.